This T cell receptor (beta chain) was documented in a study of blood T cells in healthy people across ages. Across the study: When template switching was applied, about one barcoded beta molecule was captured per two T cells.

A second PCR of 7 to 11 cycles used a sample-barcoded 5' primer and a J-beta primer mix. From the 5' RACE reads, TCRdb called clonotypes with MiXCR, one entry per CDR3 protein. The repertoire consists of hundreds of thousands of distinct CDR3 sequences, with roughly 21% occurring once and the leading ten covering 3.6%. The trim removed 4 bases at V and 3 bases at J, leaving 5 bases unmatched. Germline V gives CDR1 LGHNA, CDR2 YNFKEQ. This CDR3 region has 14 residues. This clonotype was found a few times. This TCR was recovered from a man aged 65 to 85 in good health. Sequencing was carried out using blood. The J gene is TRBJ2-5, the V gene TRBV4-2; 7 positions agree with TRBD1. CDR3 sequence (DNA): TGTGCCAGCAGCCGGCACGGGACAGAAGAGACCCAGTACTTC. This gives the protein CASSRHGTEETQYF.